This entry features one T cell receptor (beta chain) sequence. The antigen is undetermined. These data are taken from a study of shared clonotypes between healthy human individuals. The study's findings and limits: Between a few donors, naive CD4 clonotypes were shared at a level of about 5%. Sampling covered blood only; tissue repertoires likely differ.

All donors qualified as healthy HIV-negative adults and had experienced no recent acute infections or vaccinations. Germline trimming cut 7 bases from V and 6 bases from J; bases unmatched to any gene: 6. Germline V gene sequence: CDR1 MNHEY, CDR2 SMNVEV (reference sequence). This CDR3 spans 14 amino acids. Every subset had its genomic DNA shared out evenly among several immunoSEQ plates. The repertoire was sequenced with immunoSEQ multiplex PCR; TCRdb's copy has only in-frame clones and lacks some. Among approximately 92,000 clones listed, 60% to 75% were seen once. V usage is TRBV27 and J usage is TRBJ1-4; TRBD1 aligns across 9 bases. Sequenced: memory CD8+ T cells sorted from blood. As for subset: CD45RO+ cells pooled with CCR7-negative TemRA cells. This receptor was identified in a man aged 25 to 45 in good health. In DNA, the CDR3 is TGTGCCAGCAAGATACAGGGGGCGCATGAAAAACTGTTTTTT. Amino acid sequence: CASKIQGAHEKLFF.